Listed below are T cell receptor beta chains from one sample, sequenced in a study of shared clonotypes between healthy human individuals. The method was immunoSEQ multiplex PCR; TCRdb's version includes in-frame clones alone and lacks a portion of them. This sample carries about 1 million clones, roughly 75% of them seen once, and the ten largest clones take about 1.5%. Sequencing was done on a sample of memory CD4+ T cells sorted from blood. The receptors were sampled from a man between 18 and 29 years old in good health. The CDR3 runs from the conserved cysteine through the conserved F or W. Each record gives: clone size, D gene, V gene, J gene, CDR3 protein, CDR3 DNA. A D gene is named only where the DNA matches it firmly. The size of a clone is reported for some rows only, either as once, few or many, or as a class for expanded clones.

.	.	TRBV2	TRBJ1-5	CASSESRQVYSNQPQHF	TGTGCCAGCAGTGAATCGCGACAGGTTTATAGCAATCAGCCCCAGCATTTT
.	.	TRBV19	TRBJ2-1	CASSIGGISYNEQFF	TGTGCCAGTAGTATTGGGGGGATCTCCTACAATGAGCAGTTCTTC
.	.	TRBV30	TRBJ2-7	CAWSRWAKSGYEQYF	TGTGCCTGGAGTCGGTGGGCTAAGTCTGGTTACGAGCAGTACTTC
.	.	TRBV30	TRBJ1-4	CAWSVGIQVFF	TGTGCCTGGAGTGTGGGAATTCAGGTGTTTTTT
few	TRBD1	TRBV5-6	TRBJ2-6	CASSNRQGIAGANVLTF	TGTGCCAGCAGCAACCGACAGGGTATCGCTGGGGCCAACGTCCTGACTTTC
few	.	TRBV5-1	TRBJ2-1	CASSAGQYNEQFF	TGCGCCAGCAGCGCGGGACAGTACAATGAGCAGTTCTTC
.	.	TRBV11-2	TRBJ2-3	CASSSGLQGTQYF	TGTGCCAGCAGCTCGGGCCTCCAGGGTACGCAGTATTTT
.	TRBD2	TRBV11-2	TRBJ2-3	CASSSPRGRGDTQYF	TGTGCCAGCAGCTCCCCACGGGGGAGGGGAGATACGCAGTATTTT
.	TRBD2	TRBV4-2	TRBJ2-5	CASSRRGGTQETQYF	TGTGCCAGCAGCCGGCGGGGGGGCACCCAAGAGACCCAGTACTTC
.	TRBD2	TRBV18	TRBJ2-2	CASSPPRTSGVGELFF	TGTGCCAGCTCACCCCCGAGGACTAGCGGGGTCGGGGAGCTGTTTTTT
.	TRBD1	TRBV5-6	TRBJ2-7	CASSSPSGGYEQYF	TGTGCCAGCAGCTCCCCCTCAGGGGGCTACGAGCAGTACTTC
.	.	TRBV19	TRBJ1-2	CASSIGQTANYGYTF	TGTGCCAGTAGTATAGGACAGACAGCTAACTATGGCTACACCTTC
few	.	TRBV4-3	TRBJ1-2	CASSQDPQGIGYGYTF	TGCGCCAGCAGCCAAGATCCCCAGGGGATAGGGTATGGCTACACCTTC
.	.	TRBV27	TRBJ2-1	CASRGGELSSYNEQFF	TGTGCCAGTAGGGGAGGAGAGCTCAGCTCCTACAATGAGCAGTTCTTC